This passage covers 10 T cell receptor beta chains from one sample sequenced in a study of blood T cell repertoires in COVID-19. Sequencing was performed with immunoSEQ multiplex PCR; in TCRdb, only in-frame clones are kept and a portion is missing. The table has some 300,000 clones, roughly nine tenths seen once. Sequencing was performed on PBMCs or T cells enriched from blood (not recorded which). The receptor set was obtained from a woman aged 35 to 49 who had recovered from COVID-19.

The table lists this clone with a few counts. The chain joins TRBV30 to TRBJ1-6; D gene unclear. V was shortened by 0 bases and J by 7 bases, with 13 bases between the two germline ends. Looked up from germline, CDR1 is GTSNPN and CDR2 is SVGIG (reference sequence). The CDR3 extends over 15 amino acids. The CDR3 DNA follows: TGTGCCTGGAGTGTACGTAGCCTGCGGAATTCACCCCTCCACTTT. Residues: CAWSVRSLRNSPLHF.

The chain is built from TRBV6-1 and TRBJ1-2, with no clear D. The CDR3 has 15 amino acids. Germline CDR1 and CDR2: MNHNS and SASEGT. Trimming shortened V by 3 bases and J by 1 base, and 12 bases separated the two germline ends. CDR3 sequence (DNA): TGTGCCAGCAGTGAGTCCCTAGCGGGTAACTATGGCTACACCTTC. Protein sequence: CASSESLAGNYGYTF.

This sequence joins TRBV6-1 and TRBJ1-2; D gene ambiguous. This CDR3 contains 11 residues. Trimming cost V 2 bases and J 8 bases, with 6 bases left between them. The germline gives CDR1 MNHNS, CDR2 SASEGT. CDR3 protein: CASSESLGYTF. In DNA form, the CDR3 reads TGTGCCAGCAGTGAAAGCCTAGGCTACACCTTC.

This clone is a singleton in its sample. CDR3 sequence (DNA): TGTGCCAGCAGCCGAGACTTGGGGAACACTGAAGCTTTCTTT. Its protein is CASSRDLGNTEAFF. The rearrangement links TRBV28 to TRBJ1-1; D is uncertain. The CDR3 consists of 14 residues. V was cut by 6 bases and J by 1 base, with 12 bases left in between. Germline V lookup: CDR1 MDHEN, CDR2 SYDVKM.

The chain links TRBV30 to TRBJ1-3; D is unclear. CDR1 GTSNPN and CDR2 SVGIG come from the germline V gene (reference sequence). Trimming removed 0 bases at V and 0 bases at J, with 12 bases between. The CDR3 sequence is 16 residues long. Here the CDR3 DNA reads TGTGCCTGGAGTGTACTGGGCAGTTACTCTGGAAACACCATATATTTT. Its protein product is CAWSVLGSYSGNTIYF.

The chain employs TRBV6-1 and TRBJ1-5; D perhaps matches TRBD1 (5 bases). Germline V lookup: CDR1 MNHNS, CDR2 SASEGT. V shed 3 bases and J shed 2 bases, with 20 bases lying between them. The CDR3 loop spans 18 amino acids. The CDR3 loop reads CASSESQGVWLGNQPQHF. The CDR3 region has the DNA TGTGCCAGCAGTGAGTCCCAGGGTGTGTGGTTGGGCAATCAGCCCCAGCATTTT.

The rearrangement uses TRBV7-8 and TRBJ1-3; 7 bases map to TRBD1. From germline, CDR1 is SGHVS and CDR2 FQNEAQ. J lost 0 bases, V lost 5 bases, and 4 bases had no gene match. The CDR3 is 15 residues long. The CDR3 DNA reads TGTGCCAGCAGCCGAGGGACAGTCTCTGGAAACACCATATATTTT. Translation: CASSRGTVSGNTIYF.

V gene TRBV4-1 combines with J gene TRBJ1-1; D possibly corresponds to TRBD1 (5 bases). CDR1 and CDR2 (germline): MGHRA, YSYEKL. V lost 1 base and J 1 base, leaving 19 bases between the germline ends. The CDR3 runs 18 residues. The CDR3 region is CASSQGGLGNRPNTEAFF. As DNA, the CDR3 is TGCGCCAGCAGCCAAGGGGGTTTAGGGAACAGGCCGAACACTGAAGCTTTCTTT.

The CDR3 nucleotides are TGTGCCAGCAGCTTAAACAGGTTCGGTGAAGCTTTCTTT. The encoded protein is CASSLNRFGEAFF. The V and J genes are TRBV7-6 and TRBJ1-1; perhaps TRBD1 as D (5 bases). Germline V gene sequence: CDR1 SGHVS, CDR2 FNYEAQ. V lost 2 bases and J lost 7, with 11 bases in between. CDR3 length: 13 residues. Together with reference TRBV7-6 and TRBJ1-1, the CDR3 gives the full variable domain: GAGVSQSPRYKVTKRGQDVALRCDPISGHVSLYWYRQALGQGPEFLTYFNYEAQQDKSGLPNDRFSAERPEGSISTLTIQRTEQRDSAMYRCASSLNRFGEAFFGQGTRLTVV.

J is TRBJ2-3 and V is TRBV7-3; 9 bases agree with TRBD1. The CDR3 extends over 22 amino acids. The germline V gene encodes CDR1 SGHTA and CDR2 FQGTGA. V shed 5 bases, J shed 4 bases, and the junction held 28 bases outside the gene matches. CDR3 amino acids: CASSPRPWTGALGDTSADTQYF. CDR3 in DNA: TGTGCCAGCAGCCCACGACCGTGGACAGGGGCCCTCGGGGATACATCAGCAGATACGCAGTATTTT.